This entry concerns a single T cell receptor beta chain. Distinct nucleotide sequences in the sample also encode this CDR3. The sample originates from a study of shared clonotypes between healthy human individuals. TCRdb's table, derived via immunoSEQ multiplex PCR, lists solely in-frame clones and lacks some. The sample carries approximately 2.4 million clones, approximately 95% recorded once. The germline V gene has CDR1 MNHNS and CDR2 SASEGT. The CDR3 sequence is 16 residues long. The ends lost 3 bases at V and 0 bases at J; junction bases unmatched: 2. Sample: naive CD4+ T cells sorted from blood. Subset here: CD45RA+ positively selected. The clonotype comes from a man aged 18 to 30 in good health. The chain recombines TRBV6-1 with TRBJ1-6, with 7 bases fitting TRBD1. CDR3 sequence: CASSEGQSSYNSPLHF. Written as DNA, the CDR3 is TGTGCCAGCAGTGAGGGACAGAGCTCCTATAATTCACCCCTCCACTTT.